This T cell receptor beta chain appears in the sequencing data of a study of blood T cell repertoires in COVID-19. At the level of the study: COVID-19 samples, acute and convalescent, were from the United States, Italy and Spain.

Here immunoSEQ multiplex PCR was the method, and the copy in TCRdb shows in-frame clones only, minus some. The table records roughly 70,000 clones, around 86% of them present only once. V lost 0 bases and J lost 6, with 15 bases in between. The CDR3 runs to 15 residues. Germline V lookup: CDR1 MNHEY, CDR2 SVGEGT. V is TRBV6-2 or TRBV6-3 and J is TRBJ2-7, with no clear D. This sequence was found in an elderly woman with active or convalescent COVID-19. Specimen: peripheral blood. The CDR3 loop reads CASSYSDGVPGEQYF. CDR3 coding DNA: TGTGCCAGCAGTTACTCAGACGGAGTCCCTGGCGAGCAGTACTTC.